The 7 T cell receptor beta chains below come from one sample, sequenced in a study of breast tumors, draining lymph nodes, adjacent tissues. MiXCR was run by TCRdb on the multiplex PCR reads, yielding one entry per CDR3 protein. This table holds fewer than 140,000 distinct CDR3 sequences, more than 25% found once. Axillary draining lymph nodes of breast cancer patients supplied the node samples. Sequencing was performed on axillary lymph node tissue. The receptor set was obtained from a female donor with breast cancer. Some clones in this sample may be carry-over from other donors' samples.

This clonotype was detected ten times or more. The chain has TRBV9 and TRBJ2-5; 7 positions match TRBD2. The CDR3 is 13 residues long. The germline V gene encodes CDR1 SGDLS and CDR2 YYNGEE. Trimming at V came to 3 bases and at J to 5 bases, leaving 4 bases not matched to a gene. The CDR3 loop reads CASSGPGGETQYF. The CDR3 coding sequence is TGTGCCAGCAGCGGCCCCGGGGGGGAGACCCAGTACTTC. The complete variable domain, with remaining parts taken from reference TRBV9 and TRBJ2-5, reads DSGVTQTPKHLITATGQRVTLRCSPRSGDLSVYWYQQSLDQGLQFLIQYYNGEERAKGNILERFSAQQFPDLHSELNLSSLELGDSALYFCASSGPGGETQYFGPGTRLLVL.

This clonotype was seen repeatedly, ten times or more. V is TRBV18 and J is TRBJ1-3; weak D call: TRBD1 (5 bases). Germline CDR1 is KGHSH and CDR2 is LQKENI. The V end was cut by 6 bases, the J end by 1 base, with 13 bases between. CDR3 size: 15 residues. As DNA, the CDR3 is TGTGCCAGCTCTCAAAGAGGGGTATCTGGAAACACCATATATTTT. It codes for CASSQRGVSGNTIYF.

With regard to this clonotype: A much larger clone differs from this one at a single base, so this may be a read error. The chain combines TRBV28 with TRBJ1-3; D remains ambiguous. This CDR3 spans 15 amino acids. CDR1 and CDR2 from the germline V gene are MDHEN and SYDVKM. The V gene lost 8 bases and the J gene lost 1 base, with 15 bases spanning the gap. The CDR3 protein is CASGPGEFSGNTIYF. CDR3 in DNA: TGTGCCAGCGGTCCTGGGGAGTTTTCTGGAAACACCATATATTTT.

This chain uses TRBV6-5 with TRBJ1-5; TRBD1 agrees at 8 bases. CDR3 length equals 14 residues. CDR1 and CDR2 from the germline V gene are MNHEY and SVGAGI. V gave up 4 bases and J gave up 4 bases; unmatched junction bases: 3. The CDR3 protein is CASSSRTGNQPQHF. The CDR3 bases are TGTGCCAGCAGTTCGAGGACAGGGAATCAGCCCCAGCATTTT.

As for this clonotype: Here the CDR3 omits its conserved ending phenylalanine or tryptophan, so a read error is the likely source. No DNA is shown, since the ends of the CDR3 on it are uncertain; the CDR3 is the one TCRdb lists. The CDR3 sequence is CASSPSGGAGGYTFGS. The chain combines TRBV7-9 with TRBJ2-5; the table calls TRBD1, which could not be checked here. The CDR3 length is 16 residues, termini included. Germline V gene lookup returns CDR1 SEHNR and CDR2 FQNEAQ (reference sequence).

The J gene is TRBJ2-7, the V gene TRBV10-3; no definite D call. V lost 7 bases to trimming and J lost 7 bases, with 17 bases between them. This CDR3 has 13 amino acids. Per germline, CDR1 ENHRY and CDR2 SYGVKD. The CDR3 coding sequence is TGTGCCATCAAGGGTACCACCCGAGCTGAGCAGTACTTC. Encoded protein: CAIKGTTRAEQYF.

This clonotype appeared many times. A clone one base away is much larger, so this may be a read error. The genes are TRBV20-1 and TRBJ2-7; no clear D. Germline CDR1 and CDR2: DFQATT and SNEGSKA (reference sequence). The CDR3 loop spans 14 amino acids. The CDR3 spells CSARLVGSSSEQYF. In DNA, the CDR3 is TGCAGTGCTAGATTGGTGGGTTCCTCCTCCGAGCAGTACTTC.